Listed here are 11 T cell receptor beta chains from one sample, sequenced in a study of blood T cells in healthy people across ages. The second PCR ran roughly 6 to 11 cycles with a sample-barcoded 5' primer and J-beta primers. TCRdb processed the 5' RACE reads anew with MiXCR; each CDR3 protein has one entry. The table records some 1,500,000 distinct CDR3 sequences, 40% to 45% of them present only once. The source material was blood. The receptor set was obtained from a woman under 30 in good health.

The chain uses TRBV12-3 or TRBV12-4 and TRBJ2-3, with D possibly TRBD2 on 5 matching bases. Trimming removed 5 bases from V and 1 base from J, with 13 bases in between. The CDR3 length is 15 residues. This CDR3 reads CASSDEGTRTDTQYF. In DNA form, the CDR3 reads TGTGCCAGCAGTGATGAGGGTACCCGCACAGATACGCAGTATTTT.

The V and J genes are TRBV20-1 and TRBJ2-7, with 7 bases identical to TRBD2. The CDR3 consists of 14 residues. The V and J ends lost 2 bases and 1 base, in that order; junction bases with no gene match: 5. CDR1 and CDR2 (germline): DFQATT, SNEGSKA (reference sequence). This chain's CDR3 is CSARRLAESYEQYF. The CDR3 coding sequence is TGCAGTGCTAGAAGGCTAGCGGAATCCTACGAGCAGTACTTC.

There are a few counts of this clonotype. CDR3 nucleotides: TGCAGTGCTTCCACAGTAAGCTCCTACGAGCAGTACTTC. Amino acids: CSASTVSSYEQYF. The chain carries TRBV20-1 and TRBJ2-7, with D unclear. The germline V gene encodes CDR1 DFQATT and CDR2 SNEGSKA (reference sequence). Trimming pared 5 bases from V and 0 bases from J, leaving 11 bases between. The CDR3 totals 13 residues.

This clonotype was counted only a few times. The rearrangement links TRBV11-2 to TRBJ2-1, with D uncertain. The CDR3 sequence is 16 residues long. CDR1 is SGHAT, CDR2 FQNNGV, per germline. The V end was cut by 1 base, the J end by 3 bases, with 13 bases between. The CDR3 loop is CASSLATQIRYNEQFF. The CDR3 DNA reads as TGTGCCAGCAGCTTAGCCACTCAAATTCGCTACAATGAGCAGTTCTTC.

The J gene is TRBJ1-6, the V gene TRBV6-9; D unresolved. Trimming removed 5 bases at V and 5 bases at J, with 16 bases between. CDR3 length: 16 residues. Germline CDR1 MNHGY, CDR2 SVAAGI. The CDR3 region is CASSGDGGIDNSPLHF. CDR3 DNA sequence: TGTGCCAGCAGTGGAGACGGAGGGATAGATAATTCACCCCTCCACTTT.

This clonotype was counted ten times or more. The chain employs TRBV12-3 or TRBV12-4 and TRBJ1-2; D may be TRBD1 (5 bases). The CDR3 totals 14 residues. V lost 5 bases and J 8 bases, leaving 18 bases between the germline ends. The DNA of the CDR3 is TGTGCCAGCAGTCCGGGGGACCGCCGTTGGGGCTACACCTTC. Amino acid sequence: CASSPGDRRWGYTF.

This clonotype has more than one count but fewer than ten. V and J are TRBV5-1 and TRBJ2-7; 11 positions agree with TRBD2. CDR1 SGHRS and CDR2 YFSETQ come from the germline V gene. There are 17 residues in the CDR3. J lost 4 bases, V lost 4 bases, and 13 bases had no gene match. CDR3: CASSLTRASGGPYEQYF. As DNA, the CDR3 is TGCGCCAGCAGCCTGACTCGGGCTAGCGGGGGGCCGTACGAGCAGTACTTC.

This clonotype was picked up a small number of times. This chain joins TRBV7-2 and TRBJ2-1, with 8 positions matching TRBD1. The V gene's germline CDR1 is SGHTA and CDR2 FQGNSA. J lost 0 bases, V lost 5 bases, and 6 bases had no gene match. The CDR3 loop spans 16 amino acids. CDR3 DNA sequence: TGTGCCAGCAGCATCATAGGGACAGGCTCCTACAATGAGCAGTTCTTC. Translation: CASSIIGTGSYNEQFF.

This clonotype was seen only once. The J gene is TRBJ1-1, the V gene TRBV4-1; weak D call: TRBD1 (5 bases). The V gene lost 0 bases and the J gene lost 1 base, with 15 bases spanning the gap. The V gene's germline CDR1 is MGHRA and CDR2 YSYEKL. This CDR3 region has 17 residues. The DNA of the CDR3 is TGCGCCAGCAGCCAAGATTGGCCTGTAGGGGAGAACACTGAAGCTTTCTTT. It codes for CASSQDWPVGENTEAFF.

Regarding this clonotype: With a much larger clone just one base away, this may be a read error. J is TRBJ1-6 and V is TRBV6-6; no definite D call. Germline assignment: CDR1 MNHNY and CDR2 SVGAGI (reference sequence). This CDR3 spans 11 amino acids. V was trimmed by 7 bases and J by 9 bases, leaving 7 bases between them. CDR3 sequence: CASMQSSPLHF. The CDR3 DNA reads as TGTGCCAGCATGCAGAGTTCACCCCTCCACTTT.

The chain recombines TRBV2 with TRBJ1-6; D is unclear. Germline CDR1 SNHLY, CDR2 FYNNEI. CDR3 length: 14 amino acids. Trimming left V 4 bases short and J 9 bases short, with 13 bases between. This CDR3 reads CASSVKLVGSPLHF. In DNA form, the CDR3 reads TGTGCCAGCAGTGTTAAGTTGGTGGGTTCACCCCTCCACTTT.